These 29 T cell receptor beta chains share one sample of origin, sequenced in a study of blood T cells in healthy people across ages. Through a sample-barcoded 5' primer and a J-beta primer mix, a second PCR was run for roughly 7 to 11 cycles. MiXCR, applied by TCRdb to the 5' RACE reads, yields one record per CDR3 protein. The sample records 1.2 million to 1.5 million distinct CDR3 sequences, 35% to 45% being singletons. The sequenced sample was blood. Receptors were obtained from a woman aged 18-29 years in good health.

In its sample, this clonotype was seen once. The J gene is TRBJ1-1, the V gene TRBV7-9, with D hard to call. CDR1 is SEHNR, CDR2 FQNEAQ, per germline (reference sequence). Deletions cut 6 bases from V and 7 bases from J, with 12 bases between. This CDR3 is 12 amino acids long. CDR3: CASRGHTFEAFF. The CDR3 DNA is TGTGCCAGCAGAGGCCACACCTTTGAAGCTTTCTTT.

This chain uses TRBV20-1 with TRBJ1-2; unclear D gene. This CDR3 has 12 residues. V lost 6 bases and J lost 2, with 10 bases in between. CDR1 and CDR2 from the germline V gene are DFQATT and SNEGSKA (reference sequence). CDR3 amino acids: CSAPGINYGYTF. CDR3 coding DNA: TGCAGTGCCCCCGGGATAAACTATGGCTACACCTTC.

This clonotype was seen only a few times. CDR3 sequence: CSARVASAGPSSYNEQFF. The DNA of the CDR3 is TGCAGTGCTAGAGTGGCCAGCGCAGGTCCCAGCTCCTACAATGAGCAGTTCTTC. The chain couples TRBV20-1 to TRBJ2-1; D is unresolved. Germline V CDR1 and CDR2: DFQATT, SNEGSKA (reference sequence). Trimming removed 1 base at V and 0 bases at J, with 19 bases between. The CDR3 is made up of 18 amino acids.

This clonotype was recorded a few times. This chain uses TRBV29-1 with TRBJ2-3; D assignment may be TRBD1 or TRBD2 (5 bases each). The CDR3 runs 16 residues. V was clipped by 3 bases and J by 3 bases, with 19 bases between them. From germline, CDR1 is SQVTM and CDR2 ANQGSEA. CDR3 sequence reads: CSVEWGSGKATDTQYF. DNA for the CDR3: TGCAGCGTTGAGTGGGGGTCAGGGAAGGCGACAGATACGCAGTATTTT.

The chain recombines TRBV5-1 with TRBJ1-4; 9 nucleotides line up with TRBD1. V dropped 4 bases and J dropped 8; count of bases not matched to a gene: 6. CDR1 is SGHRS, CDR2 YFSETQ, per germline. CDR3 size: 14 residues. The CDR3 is CASSQGQGKEKLFF. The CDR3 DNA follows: TGCGCCAGCAGCCAAGGACAGGGGAAAGAAAAACTGTTTTTT.

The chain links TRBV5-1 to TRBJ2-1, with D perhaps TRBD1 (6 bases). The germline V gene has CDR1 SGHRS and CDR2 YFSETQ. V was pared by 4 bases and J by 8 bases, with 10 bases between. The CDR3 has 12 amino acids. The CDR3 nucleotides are TGCGCCAGCAGCATCAGGGGCGATGAGCAGTTCTTC. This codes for CASSIRGDEQFF.

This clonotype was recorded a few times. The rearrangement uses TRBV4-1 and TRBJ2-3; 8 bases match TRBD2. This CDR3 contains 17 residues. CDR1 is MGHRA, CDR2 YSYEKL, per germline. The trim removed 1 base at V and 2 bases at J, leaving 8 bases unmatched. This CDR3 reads CASSQGERGRTTDTQYF. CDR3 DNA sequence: TGCGCCAGCAGCCAAGGGGAGCGGGGGCGTACCACAGATACGCAGTATTTT.

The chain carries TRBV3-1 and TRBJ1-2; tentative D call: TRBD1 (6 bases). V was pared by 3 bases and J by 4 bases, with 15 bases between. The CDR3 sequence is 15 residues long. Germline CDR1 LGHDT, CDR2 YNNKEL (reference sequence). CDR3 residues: CASSQPKGGAYGYTF. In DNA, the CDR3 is TGTGCCAGCAGCCAGCCCAAGGGGGGGGCCTATGGCTACACCTTC.

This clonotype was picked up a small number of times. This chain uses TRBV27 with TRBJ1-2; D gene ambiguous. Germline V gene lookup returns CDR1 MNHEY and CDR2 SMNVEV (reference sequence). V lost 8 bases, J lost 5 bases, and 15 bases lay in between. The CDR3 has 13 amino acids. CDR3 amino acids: CASRLGLDYGYTF. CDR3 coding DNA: TGTGCCAGCCGACTGGGTTTGGATTATGGCTACACCTTC.

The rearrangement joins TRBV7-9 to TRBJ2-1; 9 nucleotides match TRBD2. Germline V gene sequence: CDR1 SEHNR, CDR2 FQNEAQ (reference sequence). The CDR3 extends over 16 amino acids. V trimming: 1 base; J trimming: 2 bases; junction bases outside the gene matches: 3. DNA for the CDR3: TGTGCCAGCAGCTTAGGGGGACTAGCCCCCTACAATGAGCAGTTCTTC. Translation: CASSLGGLAPYNEQFF.

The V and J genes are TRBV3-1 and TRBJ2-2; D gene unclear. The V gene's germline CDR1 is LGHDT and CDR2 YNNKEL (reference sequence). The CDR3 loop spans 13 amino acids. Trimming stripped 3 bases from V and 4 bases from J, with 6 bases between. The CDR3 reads CASSQVLTGELFF. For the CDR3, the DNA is TGTGCCAGCAGCCAGGTACTCACCGGGGAGCTGTTTTTT.

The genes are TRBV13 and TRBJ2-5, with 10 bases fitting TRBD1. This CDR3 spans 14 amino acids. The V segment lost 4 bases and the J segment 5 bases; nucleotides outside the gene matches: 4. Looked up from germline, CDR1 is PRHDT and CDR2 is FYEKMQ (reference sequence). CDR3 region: CASSSTGGLETQYF. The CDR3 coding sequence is TGTGCCAGCAGCTCGACAGGGGGCCTCGAGACCCAGTACTTC. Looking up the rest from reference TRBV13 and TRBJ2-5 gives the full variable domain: AAGVIQSPRHLIKEKRETATLKCYPIPRHDTVYWYQQGPGQDPQFLISFYEKMQSDKGSIPDRFSAQQFSDYHSELNMSSLELGDSALYFCASSSTGGLETQYFGPGTRLLVL.

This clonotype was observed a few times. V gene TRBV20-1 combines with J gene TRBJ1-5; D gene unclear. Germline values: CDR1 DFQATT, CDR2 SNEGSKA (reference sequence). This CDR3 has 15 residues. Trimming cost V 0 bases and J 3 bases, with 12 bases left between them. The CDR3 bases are TGCAGTGCTAGAGATTCGCGCAGACCCAATCAGCCCCAGCATTTT. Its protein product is CSARDSRRPNQPQHF.

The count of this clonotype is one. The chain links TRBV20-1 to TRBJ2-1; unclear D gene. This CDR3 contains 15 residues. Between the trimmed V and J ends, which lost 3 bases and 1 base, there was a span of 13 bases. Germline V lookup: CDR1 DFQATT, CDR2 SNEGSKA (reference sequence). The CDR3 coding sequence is TGCAGTGCTAGCCCTAGTCCTTCATCCTACAATGAGCAGTTCTTC. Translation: CSASPSPSSYNEQFF.

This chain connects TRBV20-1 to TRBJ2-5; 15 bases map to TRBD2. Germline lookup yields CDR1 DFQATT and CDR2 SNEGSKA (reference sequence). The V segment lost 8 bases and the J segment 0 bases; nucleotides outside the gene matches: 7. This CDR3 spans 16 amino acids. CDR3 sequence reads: CSTGTSGGKHQETQYF. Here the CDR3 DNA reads TGCAGTACTGGGACTAGCGGGGGGAAACACCAAGAGACCCAGTACTTC.

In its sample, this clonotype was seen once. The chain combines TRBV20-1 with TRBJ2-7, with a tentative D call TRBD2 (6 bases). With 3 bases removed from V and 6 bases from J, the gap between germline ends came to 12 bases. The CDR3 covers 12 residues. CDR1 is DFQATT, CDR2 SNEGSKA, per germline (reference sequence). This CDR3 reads CSARAGSGEQYF. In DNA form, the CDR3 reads TGCAGTGCTAGGGCCGGGAGCGGCGAGCAGTACTTC.

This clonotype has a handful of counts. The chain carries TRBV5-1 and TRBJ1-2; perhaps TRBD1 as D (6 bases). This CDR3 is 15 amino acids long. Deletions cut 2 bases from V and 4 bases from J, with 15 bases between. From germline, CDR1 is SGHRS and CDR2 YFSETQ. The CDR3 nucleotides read TGCGCCAGCAGCTTCAACAGGGACCTCCCCTATGGCTACACCTTC. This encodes CASSFNRDLPYGYTF.

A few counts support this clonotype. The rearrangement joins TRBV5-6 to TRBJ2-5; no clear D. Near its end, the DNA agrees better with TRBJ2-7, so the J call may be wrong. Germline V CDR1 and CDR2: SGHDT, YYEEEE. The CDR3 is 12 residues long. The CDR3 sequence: CASSLPLAEQYF. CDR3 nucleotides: TGTGCCAGCAGCTTGCCGCTTGCCGAGCAGTACTTC.

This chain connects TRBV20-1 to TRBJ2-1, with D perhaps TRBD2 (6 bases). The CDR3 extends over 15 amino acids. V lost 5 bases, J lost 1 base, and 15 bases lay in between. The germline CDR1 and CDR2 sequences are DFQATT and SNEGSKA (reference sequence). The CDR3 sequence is CSAPFAGTSYNEQFF. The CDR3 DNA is TGCAGTGCTCCCTTCGCGGGAACATCCTACAATGAGCAGTTCTTC.

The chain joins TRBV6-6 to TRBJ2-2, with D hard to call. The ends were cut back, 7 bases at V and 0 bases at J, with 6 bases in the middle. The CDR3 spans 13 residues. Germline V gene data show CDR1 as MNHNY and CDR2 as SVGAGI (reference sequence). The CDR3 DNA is TGTGCCAGCAACACGGCGAACACCGGGGAGCTGTTTTTT. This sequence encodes CASNTANTGELFF.

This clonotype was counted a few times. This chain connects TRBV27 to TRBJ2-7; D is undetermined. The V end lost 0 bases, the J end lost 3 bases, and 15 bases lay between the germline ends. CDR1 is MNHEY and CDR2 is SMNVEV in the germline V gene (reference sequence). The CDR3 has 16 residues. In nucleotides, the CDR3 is TGTGCCAGCAGTTTATCGGGCGGCGGAGTCTACTACGAGCAGTACTTC. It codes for CASSLSGGGVYYEQYF.

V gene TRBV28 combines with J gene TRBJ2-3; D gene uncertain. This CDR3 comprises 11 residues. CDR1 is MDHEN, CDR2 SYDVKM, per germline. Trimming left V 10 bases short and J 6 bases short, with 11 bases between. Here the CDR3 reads CAILGSDTQYF. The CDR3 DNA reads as TGTGCCATCCTTGGGTCGGATACGCAGTATTTT.

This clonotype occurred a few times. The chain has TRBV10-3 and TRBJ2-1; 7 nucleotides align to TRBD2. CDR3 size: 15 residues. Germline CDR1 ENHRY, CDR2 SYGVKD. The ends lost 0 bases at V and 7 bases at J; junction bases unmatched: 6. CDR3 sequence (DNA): TGTGCCATCAGTGAGTCGGGAGGGCTTGGTAATGAGCAGTTCTTC. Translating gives CAISESGGLGNEQFF.

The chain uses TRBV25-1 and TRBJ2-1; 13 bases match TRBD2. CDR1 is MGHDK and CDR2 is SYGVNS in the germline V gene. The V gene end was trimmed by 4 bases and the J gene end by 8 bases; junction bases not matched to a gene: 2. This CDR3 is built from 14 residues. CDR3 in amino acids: CASSAGLAGDEQFF. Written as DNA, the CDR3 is TGTGCCAGCAGTGCCGGACTAGCGGGAGATGAGCAGTTCTTC.

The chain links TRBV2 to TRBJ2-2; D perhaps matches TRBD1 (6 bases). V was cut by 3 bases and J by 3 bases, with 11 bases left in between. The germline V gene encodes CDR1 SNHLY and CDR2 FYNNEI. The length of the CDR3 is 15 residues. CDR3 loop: CASSEGRGHTGELFF. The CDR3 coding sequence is TGTGCCAGCAGTGAGGGCAGGGGCCACACCGGGGAGCTGTTTTTT.

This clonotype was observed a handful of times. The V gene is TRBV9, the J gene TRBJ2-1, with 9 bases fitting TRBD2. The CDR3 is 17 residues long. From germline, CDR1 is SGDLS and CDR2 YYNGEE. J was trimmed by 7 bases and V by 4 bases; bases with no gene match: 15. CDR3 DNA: TGTGCCAGCAGCCCCGGAGAGAGCGGGGGGCGCCTTAATGAGCAGTTCTTC. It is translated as CASSPGESGGRLNEQFF.

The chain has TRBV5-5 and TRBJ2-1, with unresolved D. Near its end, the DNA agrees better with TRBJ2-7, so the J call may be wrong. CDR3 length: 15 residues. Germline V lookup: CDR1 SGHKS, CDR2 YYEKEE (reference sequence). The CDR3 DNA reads TGTGCCAGCAGCTTGAGTCAGTTAACCTACAATGAGCAGTACTTC. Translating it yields CASSLSQLTYNEQYF.

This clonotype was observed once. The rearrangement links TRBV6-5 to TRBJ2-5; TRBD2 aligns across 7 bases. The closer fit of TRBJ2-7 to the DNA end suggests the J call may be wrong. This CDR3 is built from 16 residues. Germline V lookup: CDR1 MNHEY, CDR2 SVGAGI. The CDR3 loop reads CASSYFAGVVSLEQYF. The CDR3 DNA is TGTGCCAGCAGTTACTTCGCGGGAGTTGTTTCACTCGAGCAGTACTTC.

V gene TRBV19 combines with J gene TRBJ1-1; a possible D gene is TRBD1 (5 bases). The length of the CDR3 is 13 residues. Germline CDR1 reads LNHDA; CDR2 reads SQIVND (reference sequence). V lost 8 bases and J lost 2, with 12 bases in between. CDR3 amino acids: CASLGEENTEAFF. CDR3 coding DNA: TGTGCCAGTTTGGGGGAGGAAAACACTGAAGCTTTCTTT.